This passage covers 15 T cell receptor beta chains from one sample sequenced in a study of blood T cell repertoires in COVID-19. Some clones are missing from TCRdb's copy, which holds only in-frame ones; the method was immunoSEQ multiplex PCR. This table has some 130,000 clones, about 89% appearing once. The sample comprised peripheral blood. Receptors were obtained from a woman aged 65 to 85 with COVID-19, enrolled during active disease.

V gene TRBV5-1 combines with J gene TRBJ2-5; a possible D gene is TRBD2 (6 bases). V was cut by 4 bases and J by 5 bases, with 15 bases left in between. This CDR3 is built from 14 residues. CDR1 SGHRS and CDR2 YFSETQ come from the germline V gene. The CDR3 region is CASSDPSGVETQYF. DNA of the CDR3: TGCGCCAGCAGCGATCCTTCGGGGGTGGAGACCCAGTACTTC.

The gene calls are TRBV10-2 and TRBJ2-7; 9 bases are shared with TRBD2. The CDR3 covers 14 residues. After removal of 11 bases from V and 5 bases from J, the junction contained 13 bases not matched to a gene. CDR1 is WSHSY and CDR2 is SAAADI in the germline V gene. The CDR3 is CAAAGGGAPHEQYF. Here the CDR3 DNA reads TGCGCCGCCGCCGGCGGGGGGGCCCCACACGAGCAGTACTTC.

J is TRBJ1-2 and V is TRBV3-1 (or the pseudogene TRBV3-2); a possible D gene is TRBD1 (5 bases). Germline assignment: CDR1 LGHDT and CDR2 YNNKEL (reference sequence). V lost 2 bases to trimming and J lost 3 bases, with 13 bases between them. CDR3 size: 15 residues. The CDR3 spells CASSQIFGGDYGYTF. The CDR3 DNA follows: TGTGCCAGCAGCCAAATTTTCGGGGGGGACTATGGCTACACCTTC.

The CDR3 loop reads CASSQDIMGWGGLRYGYTF. The CDR3 DNA is TGTGCCAGCAGCCAAGATATTATGGGATGGGGGGGGCTCCGGTATGGCTACACCTTC. The rearrangement joins TRBV3-1 (or the pseudogene TRBV3-2) to TRBJ1-2; a possible D gene is TRBD1 (6 bases). This CDR3 comprises 19 residues. V was trimmed by 0 bases and J by 5 bases, leaving 25 bases between them. Germline V gene sequence: CDR1 LGHDT, CDR2 YNNKEL (reference sequence).

This clone appeared a few times. The CDR3 coding sequence is TGTGCCAGCAGTTTTTCCACTAGCTATGTGCAGTTCTTC. It codes for CASSFSTSYVQFF. The chain carries TRBV27 and TRBJ2-1; D might be TRBD2 (6 bases). Germline assignment: CDR1 MNHEY and CDR2 SMNVEV (reference sequence). This CDR3 is 13 amino acids long. The V gene lost 3 bases and the J gene lost 12 bases, with 15 bases spanning the gap.

The genes are TRBV6-5 and TRBJ1-6; no firm D call. This CDR3 region has 15 residues. Germline V gene lookup returns CDR1 MNHEY and CDR2 SVGAGI. Trimming pared 4 bases from V and 8 bases from J, leaving 15 bases between. This CDR3 reads CASSFPFLEYSPLHF. As DNA, the CDR3 is TGTGCCAGCAGTTTCCCCTTTTTAGAGTATTCACCCCTCCACTTT.

This clone showed up just once. The genes are TRBV30 and TRBJ1-3; the match to TRBD1 covers 7 bases. V trimming: 7 bases; J trimming: 0 bases; junction bases outside the gene matches: 6. The CDR3 loop spans 14 amino acids. Germline CDR1 and CDR2: GTSNPN and SVGIG (reference sequence). In DNA, the CDR3 is TGTGCCTCCAAGGGACAGCTCTCTGGAAACACCATATATTTT. Translating gives CASKGQLSGNTIYF.

The chain couples TRBV4-2 to TRBJ2-7, with 11 positions matching TRBD2. This CDR3 contains 18 residues. Germline V gene sequence: CDR1 LGHNA, CDR2 YNFKEQ. The V segment lost 0 bases and the J segment 3 bases; nucleotides outside the gene matches: 10. CDR3 in amino acids: CASSQDGALGTSGYEQYF. The CDR3 DNA follows: TGTGCCAGCAGCCAAGACGGCGCTTTGGGGACTAGCGGCTACGAGCAGTACTTC.

The CDR3 spells CAWSASTGANEKLFF. CDR3 nucleotide sequence: TGTGCCTGGAGTGCATCGACAGGGGCTAATGAAAAACTGTTTTTT. The chain couples TRBV30 to TRBJ1-4; TRBD1 agrees at 8 bases. The V gene end was trimmed by 1 base and the J gene end by 3 bases; junction bases not matched to a gene: 4. Germline V gene lookup returns CDR1 GTSNPN and CDR2 SVGIG (reference sequence). This CDR3 comprises 15 residues.

This clone appeared a few times. This chain joins TRBV19 and TRBJ2-1; 10 bases align to TRBD2. Germline assignment: CDR1 LNHDA and CDR2 SQIVND (reference sequence). The CDR3 loop spans 15 amino acids. V lost 3 bases to trimming and J lost 8 bases; unmatched junction nucleotides: 7. The CDR3: CASSIGTSASDEQFF. As DNA, the CDR3 is TGTGCCAGTAGTATCGGGACTAGCGCCTCGGATGAGCAGTTCTTC.

The V and J genes are TRBV7-9 and TRBJ1-1; TRBD1 agrees at 7 bases. In germline, CDR1 is SEHNR, CDR2 FQNEAQ (reference sequence). This CDR3 is 14 amino acids long. V was clipped by 5 bases and J by 6 bases; unmatched bases: 9. DNA of the CDR3: TGTGCCAGCAGCATTGGACAGGTTCAACCTGAAGCTTTCTTT. Translation gives CASSIGQVQPEAFF.

This clone has more than one count but fewer than ten. The chain couples TRBV5-1 to TRBJ1-5; 10 positions agree with TRBD1. Germline CDR1 and CDR2: SGHRS and YFSETQ. The V gene end was trimmed by 3 bases and the J gene end by 4 bases; junction bases not matched to a gene: 10. The CDR3 totals 17 residues. For the CDR3, the DNA is TGCGCCAGCAGCTCCCCCTCCGGGACAGGGGTTAATCAGCCCCAGCATTTT. It translates to CASSSPSGTGVNQPQHF. The full variable domain, its missing parts supplied by reference TRBV5-1 and TRBJ1-5, is KAGVTQTPRYLIKTRGQQVTLSCSPISGHRSVSWYQQTPGQGLQFLFEYFSETQRNKGNFPGRFSGRQFSNSRSEMNVSTLELGDSALYLCASSSPSGTGVNQPQHFGDGTRLSIL.

The chain employs TRBV3-1 (or the pseudogene TRBV3-2) and TRBJ2-2, with D hard to call. Germline assignment: CDR1 LGHDT and CDR2 YNNKEL (reference sequence). CDR3 length: 16 residues. The germline V and J ends were trimmed by 1 base and 5 bases, with 14 bases remaining between them. CDR3 in DNA: TGTGCCAGCAGCCAAGGATGGCCGGCGAGGACCGGGGAGCTGTTTTTT. Protein: CASSQGWPARTGELFF.

The chain links TRBV2 to TRBJ2-1; TRBD2 matches 11 bases. CDR3 length: 15 amino acids. The V gene's germline CDR1 is SNHLY and CDR2 FYNNEI. J gave up 3 bases and V 7 bases, and 5 bases lay outside the gene matches. The CDR3: CASKASGGIYNEQFF. The CDR3 DNA reads as TGTGCCAGCAAGGCTAGCGGGGGGATCTACAATGAGCAGTTCTTC.

The chain joins TRBV7-2 to TRBJ2-1; tentative D call: TRBD2 (5 bases). The CDR3 is made up of 15 amino acids. Germline CDR1 and CDR2: SGHTA and FQGNSA. Trimming shortened V by 6 bases and J by 0 bases, and 12 bases separated the two germline ends. In nucleotides, the CDR3 is TGTGCCAGCAGTGTCCGGGAAGACTCCTACAATGAGCAGTTCTTC. This encodes CASSVREDSYNEQFF.